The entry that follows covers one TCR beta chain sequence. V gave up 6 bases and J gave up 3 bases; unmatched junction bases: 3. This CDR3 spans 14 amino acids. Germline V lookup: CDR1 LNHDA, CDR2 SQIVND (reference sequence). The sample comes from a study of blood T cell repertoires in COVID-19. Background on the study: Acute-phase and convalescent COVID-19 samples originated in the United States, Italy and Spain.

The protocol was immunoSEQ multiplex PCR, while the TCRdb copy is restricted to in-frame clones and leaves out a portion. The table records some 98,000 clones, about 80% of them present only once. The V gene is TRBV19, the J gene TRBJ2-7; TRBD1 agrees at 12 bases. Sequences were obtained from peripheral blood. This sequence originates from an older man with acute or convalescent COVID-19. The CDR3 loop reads CASSGTGGVYEQYF. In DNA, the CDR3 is TGTGCCAGTAGCGGGACAGGGGGCGTCTACGAGCAGTACTTC.